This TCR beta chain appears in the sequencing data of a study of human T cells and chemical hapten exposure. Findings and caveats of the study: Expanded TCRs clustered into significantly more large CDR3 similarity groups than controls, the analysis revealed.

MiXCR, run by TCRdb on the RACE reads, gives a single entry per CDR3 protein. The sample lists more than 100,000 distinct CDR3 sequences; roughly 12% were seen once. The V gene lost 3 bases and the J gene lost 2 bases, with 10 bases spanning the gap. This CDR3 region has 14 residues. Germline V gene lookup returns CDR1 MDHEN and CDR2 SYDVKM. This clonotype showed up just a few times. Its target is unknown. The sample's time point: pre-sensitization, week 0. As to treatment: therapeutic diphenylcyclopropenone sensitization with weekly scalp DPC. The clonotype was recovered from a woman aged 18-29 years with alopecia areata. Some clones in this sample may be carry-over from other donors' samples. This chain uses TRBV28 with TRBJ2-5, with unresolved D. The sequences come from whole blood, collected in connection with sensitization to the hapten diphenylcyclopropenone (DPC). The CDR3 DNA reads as TGTGCCAGCAGTTTCAGAGTCCTACAAGAGACCCAGTACTTC. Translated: CASSFRVLQETQYF.